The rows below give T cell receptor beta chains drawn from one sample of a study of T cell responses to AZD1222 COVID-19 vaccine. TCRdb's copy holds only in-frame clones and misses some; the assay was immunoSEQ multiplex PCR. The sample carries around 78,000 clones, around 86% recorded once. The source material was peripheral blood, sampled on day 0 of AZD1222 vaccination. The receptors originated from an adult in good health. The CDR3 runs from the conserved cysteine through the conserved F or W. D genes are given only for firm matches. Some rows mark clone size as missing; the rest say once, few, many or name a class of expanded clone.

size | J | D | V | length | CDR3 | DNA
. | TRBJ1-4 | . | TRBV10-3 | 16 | CAISESVRFEAGALFF | TGTGCCATCAGTGAGTCGGTCAGGTTCGAGGCGGGGGCACTGTTTTTT
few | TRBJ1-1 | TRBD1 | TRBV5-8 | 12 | CASSTGQGAAFF | TGTGCCAGCAGCACTGGACAGGGGGCAGCTTTCTTT
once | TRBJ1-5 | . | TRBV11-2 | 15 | CASSLGGGQNQPQHF | TGTGCCAGCAGCTTAGGCGGGGGGCAAAATCAGCCCCAGCATTTT
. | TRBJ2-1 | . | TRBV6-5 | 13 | CASSRLRSDEQFF | TGTGCCAGCAGTCGCCTGCGGTCCGATGAGCAGTTCTTC
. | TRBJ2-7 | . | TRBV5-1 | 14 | CASSFGGANYEQYF | TGCGCCAGCAGCTTTGGGGGGGCTAACTACGAGCAGTACTTC
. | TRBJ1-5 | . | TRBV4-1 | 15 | CASSQDSTHSQPQHF | TGCGCCAGCAGCCAAGACAGCACCCACAGTCAGCCCCAGCATTTT
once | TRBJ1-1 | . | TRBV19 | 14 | CASIEGGLNTEAFF | TGTGCCAGTATAGAGGGTGGTTTGAACACTGAAGCTTTCTTT
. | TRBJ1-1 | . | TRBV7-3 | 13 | CASRRERNTEAFF | TGTGCCAGCAGAAGGGAAAGGAACACTGAAGCTTTCTTT
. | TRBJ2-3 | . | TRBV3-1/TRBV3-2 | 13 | CASSQMITDTQYF | TGTGCCAGCAGCCAAATGATCACAGATACGCAGTATTTT
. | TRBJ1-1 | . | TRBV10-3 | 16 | CAISEGGTIGYTEAFF | TGTGCCATCAGTGAGGGGGGGACCATCGGTTACACTGAAGCTTTCTTT
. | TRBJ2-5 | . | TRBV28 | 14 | CASSLFRGGETQYF | TGTGCCAGCAGTTTATTTCGGGGTGGAGAGACCCAGTACTTC
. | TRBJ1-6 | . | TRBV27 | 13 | CASSLQSGSPLHF | TGTGCCAGCAGTTTACAGTCAGGGTCACCCCTCCACTTT
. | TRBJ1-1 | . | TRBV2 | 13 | CASSETEGAEAFF | TGTGCCAGCAGTGAGACGGAAGGGGCCGAAGCTTTCTTT
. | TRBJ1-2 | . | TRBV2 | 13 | CASSSELSYGYTF | TGTGCCAGCAGCTCCGAGCTTAGCTATGGCTACACCTTC
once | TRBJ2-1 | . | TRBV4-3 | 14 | CASSHSGTYNEQFF | TGCGCCAGCAGCCACTCTGGGACTTACAATGAGCAGTTCTTC
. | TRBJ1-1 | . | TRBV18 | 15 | CASSPRDGLNTEAFF | TGTGCCAGCTCACCACGGGACGGTTTGAACACTGAAGCTTTCTTT
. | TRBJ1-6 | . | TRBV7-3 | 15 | CASSLRGIPNSPLHF | TGTGCCAGCAGCCTCAGGGGTATCCCGAATTCACCCCTCCACTTT
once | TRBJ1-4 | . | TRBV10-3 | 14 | CAISESWGSGKLFF | TGTGCCATCAGTGAGTCGTGGGGGTCGGGAAAACTGTTTTTT
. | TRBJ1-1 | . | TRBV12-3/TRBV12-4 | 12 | CASSLGQRGAFF | TGTGCCAGCAGCCTCGGACAGCGGGGGGCTTTCTTT
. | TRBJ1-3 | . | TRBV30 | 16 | CAWSVIRAGGGNTIYF | TGTGCCTGGAGTGTCATCCGAGCCGGGGGAGGAAACACCATATATTTT
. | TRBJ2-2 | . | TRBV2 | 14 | CASSGGEVTGELFF | TGTGCCAGCAGTGGCGGGGAAGTCACCGGGGAGCTGTTTTTT
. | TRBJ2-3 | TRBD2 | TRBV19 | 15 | CASSMSGSRTDTQYF | TGTGCCAGTAGTATGAGCGGGAGTAGGACAGATACGCAGTATTTT
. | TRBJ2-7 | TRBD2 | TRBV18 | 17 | CASSKRSQLAGGNEQYF | TGTGCCAGCTCAAAGCGGTCACAGCTAGCGGGGGGCAACGAGCAGTACTTC
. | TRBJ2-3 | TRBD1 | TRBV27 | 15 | CASSFGTGVTDTQYF | TGTGCCAGCAGTTTTGGGACAGGGGTCACAGATACGCAGTATTTT
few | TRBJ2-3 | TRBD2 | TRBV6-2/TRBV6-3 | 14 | CASSYSTSADTQYF | TGTGCCAGCAGTTACTCGACTAGCGCAGATACGCAGTATTTT
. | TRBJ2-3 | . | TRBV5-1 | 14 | CASSLDMNTDTQYF | TGCGCCAGCAGCTTGGACATGAACACAGATACGCAGTATTTT
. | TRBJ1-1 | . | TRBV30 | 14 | CAWIPGGLEVEAFF | TGTGCCTGGATCCCGGGAGGGTTGGAGGTTGAAGCTTTCTTT
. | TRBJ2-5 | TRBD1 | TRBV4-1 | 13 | CASSSTGAETQYF | TGCGCCAGCAGCTCAACAGGGGCAGAGACCCAGTACTTC
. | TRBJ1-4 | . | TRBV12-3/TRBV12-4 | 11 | CASSLDEKLFF | TGTGCCAGCAGTTTGGATGAAAAACTGTTTTTT
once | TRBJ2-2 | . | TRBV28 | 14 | CASRGGVGTGELFF | TGTGCCAGCCGGGGCGGGGTGGGCACCGGGGAGCTGTTTTTT
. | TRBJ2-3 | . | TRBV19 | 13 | CASSIGPGDTQYF | TGTGCCAGTAGTATCGGGCCGGGGGATACGCAGTATTTT
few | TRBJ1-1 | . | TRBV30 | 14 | CAWSVPVGGTEAFF | TGTGCCTGGAGTGTGCCCGTGGGGGGCACTGAAGCTTTCTTT
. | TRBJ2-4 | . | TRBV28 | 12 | CASSAEKRVQYF | TGTGCCAGCAGTGCCGAAAAAAGGGTTCAGTACTTC
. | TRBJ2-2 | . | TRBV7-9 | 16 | CASSIPSGDNTGELFF | TGTGCCAGCAGTATCCCGTCTGGGGACAACACCGGGGAGCTGTTTTTT
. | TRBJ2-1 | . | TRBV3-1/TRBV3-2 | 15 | CASSQFRGAVYEQFF | TGTGCCAGCAGCCAATTTCGGGGGGCCGTCTATGAGCAGTTCTTC
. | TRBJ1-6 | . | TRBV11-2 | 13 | CASSLERVSPLHF | TGTGCCAGCAGCTTAGAAAGGGTCTCACCCCTCCACTTT
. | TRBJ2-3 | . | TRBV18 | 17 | CASSFPEATSSTDTQYF | TGTGCCAGCTCATTTCCCGAAGCTACCTCTAGCACAGATACGCAGTATTTT
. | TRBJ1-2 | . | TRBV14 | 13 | CASSQGTLYGYTF | TGTGCCAGCAGCCAGGGGACCCTCTATGGCTACACCTTC
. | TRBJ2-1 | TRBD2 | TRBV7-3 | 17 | CASSSLPPSGGPNEQFF | TGTGCCAGCAGCTCCTTACCACCCAGCGGGGGGCCGAATGAGCAGTTCTTC
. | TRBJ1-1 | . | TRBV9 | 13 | CASSVGGVPEAFF | TGTGCCAGCAGCGTAGGGGGGGTCCCGGAAGCTTTCTTT
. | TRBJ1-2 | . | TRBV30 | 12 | CAWSVQQYGYTF | TGTGCCTGGAGTGTACAACAGTATGGCTACACCTTC
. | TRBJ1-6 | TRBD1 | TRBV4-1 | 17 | CASSQDVQGAYNSPLHF | TGCGCCAGCAGCCAAGATGTCCAGGGGGCTTATAATTCACCCCTCCACTTT